The rows below give T cell receptor beta chains drawn from one sample of a study of T cells after yellow fever vaccination. TCRdb re-derived calls from the 5' RACE reads in MiXCR, one entry per CDR3 protein. The sample lists some 390,000 distinct CDR3 sequences, approximately 19% occurring once. This specimen was PBMCs, taken before the yellow fever booster vaccination. The receptors were gathered from a young man who received the YFV17D yellow fever vaccine. CDR3s include the opening cysteine and the closing phenylalanine or tryptophan. D genes are given only for firm matches. Clone sizes are given selectively: once, few, many, or a class where the clone is expanded.

cdr3_length: 15
j_call: TRBJ1-2
clone_size: few
d_call: .
v_call: TRBV7-9
cdr3_aa: CASSLVGTLSYGYTF
cdr3_nt: TGTGCCAGCAGCTTAGTCGGGACACTGTCTTATGGCTACACCTTC

cdr3_length: 17
j_call: TRBJ2-3
clone_size: few
d_call: TRBD2
v_call: TRBV9
cdr3_aa: CASSALSGVNSGDTQYF
cdr3_nt: TGTGCCAGCAGCGCGCTTAGCGGGGTTAACTCTGGGGATACGCAGTATTTT

cdr3_length: 18
j_call: TRBJ2-4
clone_size: few
d_call: .
v_call: TRBV18
cdr3_aa: CASSPLRTASVAKNIQYF
cdr3_nt: TGTGCCAGCTCACCCCTTCGGACGGCCTCCGTAGCCAAAAACATTCAGTACTTC

cdr3_length: 15
j_call: TRBJ1-2
clone_size: .
d_call: TRBD1
v_call: TRBV4-2
cdr3_aa: CASSHPRDRLYGYTF
cdr3_nt: TGTGCCAGCAGCCATCCTAGGGACAGACTCTATGGCTACACCTTC

cdr3_length: 13
j_call: TRBJ2-5
clone_size: few
d_call: .
v_call: TRBV20-1
cdr3_aa: CSASTGSEETQYF
cdr3_nt: TGCAGTGCTAGTACGGGTAGTGAAGAGACCCAGTACTTC

cdr3_length: 16
j_call: TRBJ2-3
clone_size: .
d_call: TRBD1
v_call: TRBV12-3/TRBV12-4
cdr3_aa: CASSYRDRGRPDTQYF
cdr3_nt: TGTGCCAGCAGTTACCGGGACAGGGGGCGACCAGATACGCAGTATTTT

cdr3_length: 11
j_call: TRBJ2-2
clone_size: .
d_call: .
v_call: TRBV9
cdr3_aa: CASSGRDTLFF
cdr3_nt: TGTGCCAGCAGCGGACGGGACACGCTGTTTTTT

cdr3_length: 17
j_call: TRBJ2-6
clone_size: .
d_call: TRBD1
v_call: TRBV7-9
cdr3_aa: CASSLRDRGRRANVLTF
cdr3_nt: TGTGCCAGCAGCTTACGGGACAGGGGGCGACGGGCCAACGTCCTGACTTTC

cdr3_length: 16
j_call: TRBJ2-1
clone_size: .
d_call: .
v_call: TRBV7-9
cdr3_aa: CASSPPGASSYNEQFF
cdr3_nt: TGTGCCAGCAGCCCCCCTGGCGCCAGCTCCTACAATGAGCAGTTCTTC

cdr3_length: 17
j_call: TRBJ2-7
clone_size: few
d_call: .
v_call: TRBV6-5
cdr3_aa: CASSYSCRAVRRYEQYF
cdr3_nt: TGTGCCAGCAGTTACTCGTGTCGTGCGGTCAGGAGATACGAGCAGTACTTC

cdr3_length: 19
j_call: TRBJ2-2
clone_size: .
d_call: TRBD2
v_call: TRBV12-3/TRBV12-4
cdr3_aa: CASSFDPRGAGGNTGELFF
cdr3_nt: TGTGCCAGCAGTTTTGATCCCCGGGGAGCGGGGGGGAACACCGGGGAGCTGTTTTTT

cdr3_length: 15
j_call: TRBJ2-3
clone_size: many
d_call: TRBD1
v_call: TRBV7-6
cdr3_aa: CASSLRDRATDTQYF
cdr3_nt: TGTGCCAGCAGCTTACGGGACAGGGCCACAGATACGCAGTATTTT

cdr3_length: 14
j_call: TRBJ2-3
clone_size: .
d_call: .
v_call: TRBV4-3
cdr3_aa: CASSQDGGRDTQYF
cdr3_nt: TGCGCCAGCAGCCAAGATGGGGGGAGGGATACGCAGTATTTT

cdr3_length: 14
j_call: TRBJ2-1
clone_size: .
d_call: .
v_call: TRBV7-9
cdr3_aa: CASSARGTSDEQFF
cdr3_nt: TGTGCCAGCAGCGCCCGGGGGACATCTGATGAGCAGTTCTTC

cdr3_length: 16
j_call: TRBJ2-2
clone_size: .
d_call: .
v_call: TRBV4-1
cdr3_aa: CASSQEGGVGTGELFF
cdr3_nt: TGCGCCAGCAGCCAAGAGGGGGGTGTAGGAACCGGGGAGCTGTTTTTT

cdr3_length: 15
j_call: TRBJ2-5
clone_size: few
d_call: TRBD1
v_call: TRBV15
cdr3_aa: CATSRPPGQQETQYF
cdr3_nt: TGTGCCACCAGCAGGCCCCCGGGACAGCAAGAGACCCAGTACTTC

cdr3_length: 15
j_call: TRBJ1-1
clone_size: few
d_call: .
v_call: TRBV9
cdr3_aa: CASSPIQGSLTEAFF
cdr3_nt: TGTGCCAGCAGCCCCATACAGGGATCGTTAACTGAAGCTTTCTTT

cdr3_length: 14
j_call: TRBJ1-5
clone_size: few
d_call: TRBD1
v_call: TRBV12-3/TRBV12-4
cdr3_aa: CASRGDRRNQPQHF
cdr3_nt: TGTGCCAGCAGGGGGGACAGGAGGAATCAGCCCCAGCATTTT

cdr3_length: 12
j_call: TRBJ2-2
clone_size: .
d_call: .
v_call: TRBV5-5
cdr3_aa: CASSLASGELFF
cdr3_nt: TGTGCCAGCAGCTTGGCGTCCGGGGAGCTGTTTTTT

cdr3_length: 11
j_call: TRBJ1-2
clone_size: .
d_call: .
v_call: TRBV29-1
cdr3_aa: CSAGLRQSYTF
cdr3_nt: TGCAGCGCTGGACTCCGACAGAGTTACACCTTC

cdr3_length: 16
j_call: TRBJ1-5
clone_size: few
d_call: .
v_call: TRBV6-5
cdr3_aa: CASSYRPQGLNQPQHF
cdr3_nt: TGTGCCAGCAGTTACCGGCCACAGGGACTCAATCAGCCCCAGCATTTT

cdr3_length: 17
j_call: TRBJ2-5
clone_size: .
d_call: TRBD2
v_call: TRBV4-3
cdr3_aa: CASSQEAVAGGQETQYF
cdr3_nt: TGCGCCAGCAGCCAAGAGGCGGTAGCGGGAGGCCAAGAGACCCAGTACTTC

cdr3_length: 16
j_call: TRBJ2-3
clone_size: few
d_call: .
v_call: TRBV4-3
cdr3_aa: CASSRASQGLTDTQYF
cdr3_nt: TGCGCCAGCAGCCGGGCCTCACAGGGACTTACAGATACGCAGTATTTT

cdr3_length: 12
j_call: TRBJ1-2
clone_size: .
d_call: .
v_call: TRBV6-2/TRBV6-3
cdr3_aa: CASSPVRPGYTF
cdr3_nt: TGTGCCAGCAGCCCCGTAAGGCCGGGCTACACCTTC

cdr3_length: 16
j_call: TRBJ2-2
clone_size: once
d_call: TRBD2
v_call: TRBV9
cdr3_aa: CASSVMTSGGRGELFF
cdr3_nt: TGTGCCAGCAGCGTAATGACTAGCGGGGGCCGGGGGGAGCTGTTTTTT

cdr3_length: 12
j_call: TRBJ1-2
clone_size: .
d_call: TRBD1
v_call: TRBV12-3/TRBV12-4
cdr3_aa: CASHRGNYGYTF
cdr3_nt: TGTGCCAGCCACAGGGGTAACTATGGCTACACCTTC

cdr3_length: 14
j_call: TRBJ2-5
clone_size: .
d_call: .
v_call: TRBV7-2
cdr3_aa: CASSLNQGPETQYF
cdr3_nt: TGTGCCAGCAGCTTAAATCAGGGGCCAGAGACCCAGTACTTC

cdr3_length: 18
j_call: TRBJ2-2
clone_size: .
d_call: .
v_call: TRBV4-2
cdr3_aa: CASSQESRTYPNTGELFF
cdr3_nt: TGTGCCAGCAGCCAAGAATCGCGGACTTACCCGAACACCGGGGAGCTGTTTTTT

cdr3_length: 14
j_call: TRBJ2-3
clone_size: .
d_call: TRBD1
v_call: TRBV24-1
cdr3_aa: CATSDPGTANTQYF
cdr3_nt: TGTGCCACCAGTGACCCCGGGACAGCCAATACGCAGTATTTT

cdr3_length: 14
j_call: TRBJ1-2
clone_size: few
d_call: .
v_call: TRBV9
cdr3_aa: CASKGGRANYGYTF
cdr3_nt: TGTGCCAGCAAAGGCGGCAGGGCCAACTATGGCTACACCTTC

cdr3_length: 13
j_call: TRBJ1-4
clone_size: many
d_call: .
v_call: TRBV7-9
cdr3_aa: CASSLAVGEKLFF
cdr3_nt: TGTGCCAGCAGCTTAGCGGTGGGGGAAAAACTGTTTTTT

cdr3_length: 15
j_call: TRBJ2-5
clone_size: .
d_call: .
v_call: TRBV24-1
cdr3_aa: CATSDFNGVQETQYF
cdr3_nt: TGTGCCACCAGTGATTTTAATGGAGTACAAGAGACCCAGTACTTC

cdr3_length: 15
j_call: TRBJ1-4
clone_size: .
d_call: .
v_call: TRBV9
cdr3_aa: CASSVGPRTNEKLFF
cdr3_nt: TGTGCCAGCAGCGTGGGGCCTCGAACTAATGAAAAACTGTTTTTT

cdr3_length: 16
j_call: TRBJ1-1
clone_size: .
d_call: .
v_call: TRBV12-3/TRBV12-4
cdr3_aa: CASSFTGGIGDTEAFF
cdr3_nt: TGTGCCAGCAGTTTTACCGGGGGGATAGGGGACACTGAAGCTTTCTTT

cdr3_length: 19
j_call: TRBJ2-1
clone_size: few
d_call: TRBD2
v_call: TRBV7-8
cdr3_aa: CASSFGGLAGGPNYNEQFF
cdr3_nt: TGTGCCAGCAGCTTTGGGGGACTAGCGGGGGGCCCAAATTACAATGAGCAGTTCTTC

cdr3_length: 17
j_call: TRBJ2-5
clone_size: .
d_call: TRBD1
v_call: TRBV20-1
cdr3_aa: CSARGQGDSRSQETQYF
cdr3_nt: TGCAGTGCTAGAGGCCAGGGGGACAGCAGATCTCAAGAGACCCAGTACTTC

cdr3_length: 14
j_call: TRBJ2-5
clone_size: .
d_call: .
v_call: TRBV7-9
cdr3_aa: CASSLSGSTETQYF
cdr3_nt: TGTGCCAGCAGCTTATCCGGCTCCACGGAGACCCAGTACTTC

cdr3_length: 13
j_call: TRBJ2-3
clone_size: .
d_call: .
v_call: TRBV29-1
cdr3_aa: CSVEDRDVNTQYF
cdr3_nt: TGCAGCGTTGAAGATCGGGACGTTAATACGCAGTATTTT

cdr3_length: 15
j_call: TRBJ2-2
clone_size: .
d_call: TRBD1
v_call: TRBV6-5
cdr3_aa: CASQSGTGETGELFF
cdr3_nt: TGTGCCAGCCAATCCGGGACAGGGGAAACCGGGGAGCTGTTTTTT

cdr3_length: 13
j_call: TRBJ2-3
clone_size: many
d_call: .
v_call: TRBV7-9
cdr3_aa: CASSYENTDTQYF
cdr3_nt: TGTGCCAGCAGTTATGAAAACACAGATACGCAGTATTTT

cdr3_length: 15
j_call: TRBJ1-2
clone_size: .
d_call: .
v_call: TRBV5-1
cdr3_aa: CASSPGTSLLNGYTF
cdr3_nt: TGCGCCAGCAGCCCTGGGACATCCCTCCTTAATGGCTACACCTTC

cdr3_length: 15
j_call: TRBJ1-4
clone_size: .
d_call: TRBD1
v_call: TRBV7-2
cdr3_aa: CASSISGTGPEKLFF
cdr3_nt: TGTGCCAGCAGCATATCGGGGACAGGGCCTGAAAAACTGTTTTTT

cdr3_length: 16
j_call: TRBJ1-5
clone_size: .
d_call: .
v_call: TRBV5-1
cdr3_aa: CASSLGAAASNQPQHF
cdr3_nt: TGCGCCAGCAGCTTGGGGGCAGCCGCTAGCAATCAGCCCCAGCATTTT

cdr3_length: 14
j_call: TRBJ1-1
clone_size: .
d_call: .
v_call: TRBV6-6
cdr3_aa: CASSSIPTNTEAFF
cdr3_nt: TGTGCCAGCAGTTCGATTCCGACGAACACTGAAGCTTTCTTT

cdr3_length: 14
j_call: TRBJ1-1
clone_size: few
d_call: .
v_call: TRBV7-8
cdr3_aa: CASSLEPGRVEAFF
cdr3_nt: TGTGCCAGCAGCTTAGAACCGGGACGGGTGGAAGCTTTCTTT

cdr3_length: 13
j_call: TRBJ2-7
clone_size: few
d_call: TRBD1
v_call: TRBV7-9
cdr3_aa: CASSPPGGDEQYF
cdr3_nt: TGTGCCAGCAGCCCTCCAGGGGGCGACGAGCAGTACTTC

cdr3_length: 16
j_call: TRBJ2-6
clone_size: .
d_call: .
v_call: TRBV6-2/TRBV6-3
cdr3_aa: CASSERRGSGANVLTF
cdr3_nt: TGTGCCAGCAGCGAAAGAAGGGGTTCTGGGGCCAACGTCCTGACTTTC

cdr3_length: 17
j_call: TRBJ2-5
clone_size: .
d_call: TRBD2
v_call: TRBV7-2
cdr3_aa: CASSWGLAGGGMETQYF
cdr3_nt: TGTGCCAGCAGCTGGGGACTAGCGGGGGGAGGGATGGAGACCCAGTACTTC

cdr3_length: 14
j_call: TRBJ1-3
clone_size: .
d_call: .
v_call: TRBV24-1
cdr3_aa: CATTIPSSGNTIYF
cdr3_nt: TGTGCCACCACCATCCCAAGCTCTGGAAACACCATATATTTT

cdr3_length: 13
j_call: TRBJ1-1
clone_size: few
d_call: .
v_call: TRBV20-1
cdr3_aa: CSARDKQGTEAFF
cdr3_nt: TGCAGTGCTAGAGATAAGCAGGGCACTGAAGCTTTCTTT

cdr3_length: 15
j_call: TRBJ2-1
clone_size: .
d_call: .
v_call: TRBV5-5
cdr3_aa: CASRSGTRGGNEQFF
cdr3_nt: TGTGCCAGCAGGTCCGGGACCCGAGGGGGCAATGAGCAGTTCTTC

cdr3_length: 13
j_call: TRBJ1-2
clone_size: .
d_call: .
v_call: TRBV7-9
cdr3_aa: CASSLEFNYGYTF
cdr3_nt: TGTGCCAGCAGCTTAGAATTCAACTATGGCTACACCTTC

cdr3_length: 11
j_call: TRBJ2-7
clone_size: many
d_call: .
v_call: TRBV29-1
cdr3_aa: CSVRSRYEQYF
cdr3_nt: TGCAGCGTCCGGAGTCGGTACGAGCAGTACTTC

cdr3_length: 14
j_call: TRBJ2-2
clone_size: many
d_call: .
v_call: TRBV7-3
cdr3_aa: CASSPTGLTGELFF
cdr3_nt: TGTGCCAGCAGCCCTACGGGGCTGACCGGGGAGCTGTTTTTT